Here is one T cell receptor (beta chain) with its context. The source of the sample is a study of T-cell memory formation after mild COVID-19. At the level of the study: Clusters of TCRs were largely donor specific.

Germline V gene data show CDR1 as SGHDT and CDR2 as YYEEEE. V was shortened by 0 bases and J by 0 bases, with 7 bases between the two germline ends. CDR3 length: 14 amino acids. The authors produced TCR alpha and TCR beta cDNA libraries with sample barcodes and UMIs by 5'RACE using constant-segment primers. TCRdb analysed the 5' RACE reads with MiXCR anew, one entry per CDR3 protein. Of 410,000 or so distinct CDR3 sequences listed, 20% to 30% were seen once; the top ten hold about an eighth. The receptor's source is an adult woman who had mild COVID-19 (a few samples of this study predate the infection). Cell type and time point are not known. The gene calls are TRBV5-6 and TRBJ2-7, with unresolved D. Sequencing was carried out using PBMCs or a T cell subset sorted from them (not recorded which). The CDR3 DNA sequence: TGTGCCAGCAGCTTGGCCCCGAACTCCTACGAGCAGTACTTC. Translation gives CASSLAPNSYEQYF.